This entry concerns a single T cell receptor (beta chain). No antigen is known for it. The sample originates from a study of shared clonotypes between healthy human individuals. Study in general: The study used three CD4 naive, three CD4 memory, two CD8 naive and one CD8 memory plate per donor.

At deep level, the assay was performed. Libraries were prepared by immunoSEQ multiplex PCR; TCRdb keeps only in-frame clonotypes and omits some of them. The table lists fewer than 2.5 million clones, roughly 93% of them singletons, with 0.36% in the top ten. Study findings and constraints: Relative to their counterparts shared across all four donors, non-shared clonotypes exhibited diminished generation probabilities.

This CDR3 is 16 amino acids long. From germline, CDR1 is KGHSH and CDR2 LQKENI. V was pared by 3 bases and J by 1 base, with 15 bases between. V is TRBV18 and J is TRBJ2-5, with D perhaps being TRBD1 or TRBD2 (6 bases each). The source of this sequence is a man aged 18 to 30 in good health. Some clones in this sample may be carry-over from other donors' samples. The sample taken for sequencing was naive CD4+ T cells from PBMCs. Subset defined: CD45RA+ positively selected. The chain's CDR3 is CASSPRLGGGQETQYF. CDR3 nucleotide sequence: TGTGCCAGCTCACCTAGACTAGGAGGGGGCCAAGAGACCCAGTACTTC.